These T cell receptor beta chains were read from a single sample in a study of OX40 agonist ivuxolimab in advanced cancers. The assay was immunoSEQ multiplex PCR, and TCRdb's table has in-frame clones only and misses some. The repertoire includes 35,000 to 45,000 clones, around 87% of them detected once, and about 3.6% sits in the top ten. The sample here was CD4+ or CD8+ T cells sorted from blood, taken in a trial of the OX40 agonist ivuxolimab. These receptors all stem from an adult with an advanced solid tumor such as melanoma, head and neck, liver or kidney cancer. The CDR3 runs from the conserved cysteine through the conserved F or W. A D gene is named only where the DNA matches it firmly. Some rows have no size entry. The others give once, few or many, or a class for an expanded clone.

J gene: TRBJ1-2
D gene: NA
clone size: NA
V gene: TRBV7-9
CDR3 DNA: TGTGCCAGCATTCTCGGGGGCCTTGGAGATGGCTACACCTTC
CDR3 protein: CASILGGLGDGYTF

J gene: TRBJ1-6
D gene: NA
clone size: NA
V gene: TRBV28
CDR3 DNA: TGTGCCAGCAGTACGGACAGAAATTTTAATTCACCCCTCCACTTT
CDR3 protein: CASSTDRNFNSPLHF

J gene: TRBJ2-7
D gene: NA
clone size: NA
V gene: TRBV6-6
CDR3 DNA: TGTGCCAGCAGTCAGGGAAGGGTAGGGTACGAGCAGTACTTC
CDR3 protein: CASSQGRVGYEQYF

J gene: TRBJ1-2
D gene: NA
clone size: NA
V gene: TRBV20-1
CDR3 DNA: TGCAGTGCTAGAGGGGGGGGAGGCTACACCTTC
CDR3 protein: CSARGGGGYTF

J gene: TRBJ1-3
D gene: NA
clone size: NA
V gene: TRBV28
CDR3 DNA: TGTGCCAGCAGTTTTTTGCTCTCTGGAAACACCATATATTTT
CDR3 protein: CASSFLLSGNTIYF

J gene: TRBJ2-5
D gene: TRBD2
clone size: NA
V gene: TRBV5-1
CDR3 DNA: TGCGCCAGCAGCTTGATAGCGGGAGAATTAGAGACCCAGTACTTC
CDR3 protein: CASSLIAGELETQYF

J gene: TRBJ2-7
D gene: NA
clone size: NA
V gene: TRBV28
CDR3 DNA: TGTGCCAGCGGATCAAGGACTCCTAACTCCTACGAGCAGTACTTC
CDR3 protein: CASGSRTPNSYEQYF

J gene: TRBJ1-2
D gene: TRBD1
clone size: NA
V gene: TRBV6-1
CDR3 DNA: TGTGCCAGCTCGTTAAGGGACAGGGATGGCTACACCTTC
CDR3 protein: CASSLRDRDGYTF

J gene: TRBJ2-7
D gene: NA
clone size: NA
V gene: TRBV28
CDR3 DNA: TGTGCCAGCACCATATCGGACGTAACCTCCTACGAGCAGTACTTC
CDR3 protein: CASTISDVTSYEQYF

J gene: TRBJ1-2
D gene: TRBD1
clone size: NA
V gene: TRBV14
CDR3 DNA: TGTGCCAGCAGCCAAGCGGACAGGGTTAGAGGCTACACCTTC
CDR3 protein: CASSQADRVRGYTF

J gene: TRBJ1-3
D gene: TRBD1
clone size: once
V gene: TRBV11-2
CDR3 DNA: TGTGCCAGCAGCTTAGTGGGGACAGTCTCTGGAAACACCATATATTTT
CDR3 protein: CASSLVGTVSGNTIYF

J gene: TRBJ2-3
D gene: NA
clone size: NA
V gene: TRBV7-8
CDR3 DNA: TGTGCCAGCAGCTTCGACTCAGGCCCGGATACGCAGTATTTT
CDR3 protein: CASSFDSGPDTQYF

J gene: TRBJ2-1
D gene: TRBD2
clone size: NA
V gene: TRBV5-6
CDR3 DNA: TGTGCCAGCAGCTCCGATGGACTAGCGGGAAACTATGAGCAGTTCTTC
CDR3 protein: CASSSDGLAGNYEQFF